Following are 8 T cell receptor beta chains from one sample sequenced in a study of blood T cells in healthy people across ages. Through a sample-barcoded 5' primer and a J-beta primer mix, a second PCR was run for roughly 6 to 12 cycles. One entry per CDR3 protein, called by TCRdb with MiXCR from the 5' RACE reads. The sample has approximately 800,000 distinct CDR3 sequences, more than 20% seen once; the top ten hold approximately 4%. A further study also used this sample, focusing on T cells of mothers and their children.

Sequences were obtained from blood. These receptors all stem from a boy between 5 and 17 years old in good health.

Concerning this clonotype: Compared with germline, one end of the junction differs, possibly owing to a read error. The V gene is TRBV4-3, the J gene TRBJ2-5; TRBD1 agrees at 7 bases. Matching the DNA end better, TRBJ2-7 makes the J call doubtful. The CDR3 spans 15 residues. CDR1 is LGHNA and CDR2 is YSLEER in the germline V gene. In nucleotides, the CDR3 is TGCACCAGCAGCCAAGGACAGGACATCTCCTACGAGCAGTACTTC. It codes for CTSSQGQDISYEQYF.

V usage is TRBV5-6 and J usage is TRBJ2-1; D may be TRBD2 (6 bases). V was trimmed by 1 base and J by 8 bases, leaving 19 bases between them. CDR1 and CDR2 from the germline V gene are SGHDT and YYEEEE. The CDR3 runs to 16 residues. The DNA of the CDR3 is TGTGCCAGCAGCTTGCGCGCGGGGCAACCGGGTTATGAGCAGTTCTTC. Amino acids: CASSLRAGQPGYEQFF.

There are a few counts of this clonotype. The CDR3 coding sequence is TGTGCCAGCGCGGTACAGGGAGAGACCCAGTACTTC. This translates into CASAVQGETQYF. The chain links TRBV6-6 to TRBJ2-5, with D possibly being TRBD1 (6 bases). The CDR3 extends over 12 amino acids. CDR1 and CDR2 from the germline V gene are MNHNY and SVGAGI (reference sequence). V was cut by 8 bases and J by 4 bases, with 11 bases left in between.

The chain uses TRBV20-1 and TRBJ2-2; 8 bases align to TRBD1. After removal of 5 bases from V and 1 base from J, the junction contained 6 bases not matched to a gene. The CDR3 has 15 amino acids. Germline CDR1 and CDR2: DFQATT and SNEGSKA (reference sequence). Here the CDR3 reads CSARGTGRNTGELFF. The CDR3 nucleotides read TGCAGTGCTCGCGGGACAGGACGGAACACCGGGGAGCTGTTTTTT.

This clonotype was recorded at least ten times. Its ends do not fully match the called genes, so a read error is possible. V and J are TRBV6-1 and TRBJ1-1; D is ambiguous. Germline CDR1 and CDR2: MNHNS and SASEGT. CDR3 size: 13 residues. CDR3 DNA: TGTGCCAGCAGTGGGGCGGTGAATACTGAAGCTTTCTTT. Protein: CASSGAVNTEAFF.

Notes on this clonotype: One end of the junction varies from germline; a read error may be responsible. The rearrangement joins TRBV7-7 to TRBJ2-5; tentatively, D is TRBD2 (6 bases). This CDR3 has 13 residues. CDR1 SSHAT and CDR2 FNYEAQ come from the germline V gene (reference sequence). CDR3 loop: CASSPDYGETQYF. The DNA for the CDR3 is TGTGCTAGCAGTCCGGACTATGGGGAGACCCAGTACTTC.

The rearrangement links TRBV29-1 to TRBJ1-2; D possibly corresponds to TRBD1 (5 bases). Germline V gene sequence: CDR1 SQVTM, CDR2 ANQGSEA. V lost 2 bases and J 2 bases, leaving 15 bases between the germline ends. The CDR3 has 15 residues. The CDR3 region has the DNA TGCAGCGTTGAACGGAAACAGGATTCCAACTATGGCTACACCTTC. Translated, it gives CSVERKQDSNYGYTF.

The rearrangement links TRBV3-1 to TRBJ1-3; unclear D gene. Looked up from germline, CDR1 is LGHDT and CDR2 is YNNKEL (reference sequence). Trimming pared 7 bases from V and 3 bases from J, leaving 7 bases between. The CDR3 is 12 amino acids. The CDR3 reads CASTNYGNTIYF. DNA of the CDR3: TGTGCCAGCACCAATTATGGAAACACCATATATTTT.